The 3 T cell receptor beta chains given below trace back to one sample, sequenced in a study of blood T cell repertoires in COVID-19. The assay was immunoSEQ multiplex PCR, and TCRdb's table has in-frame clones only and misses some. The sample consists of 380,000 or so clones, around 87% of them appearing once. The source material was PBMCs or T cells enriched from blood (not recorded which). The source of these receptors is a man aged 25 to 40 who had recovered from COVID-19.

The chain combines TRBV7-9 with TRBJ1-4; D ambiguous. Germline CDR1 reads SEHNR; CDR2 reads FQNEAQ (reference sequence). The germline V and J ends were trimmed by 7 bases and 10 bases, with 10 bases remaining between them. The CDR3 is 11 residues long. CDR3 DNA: TGTGCCAGCAACGAGAGCGGAAAACTGTTTTTT. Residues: CASNESGKLFF.

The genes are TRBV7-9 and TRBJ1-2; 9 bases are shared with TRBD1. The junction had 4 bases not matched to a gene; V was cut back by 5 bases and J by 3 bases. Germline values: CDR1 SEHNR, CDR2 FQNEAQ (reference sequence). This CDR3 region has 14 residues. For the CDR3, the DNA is TGTGCCAGCAGCAAGACAGGGGGGTACTATGGCTACACCTTC. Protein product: CASSKTGGYYGYTF.

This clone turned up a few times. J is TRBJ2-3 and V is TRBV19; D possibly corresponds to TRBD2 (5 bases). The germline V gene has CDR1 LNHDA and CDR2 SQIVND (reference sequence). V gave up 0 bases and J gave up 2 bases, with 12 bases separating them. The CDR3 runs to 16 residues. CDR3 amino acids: CASSIDTSGYTDTQYF. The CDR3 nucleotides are TGTGCCAGTAGTATAGATACCAGCGGATACACAGATACGCAGTATTTT.